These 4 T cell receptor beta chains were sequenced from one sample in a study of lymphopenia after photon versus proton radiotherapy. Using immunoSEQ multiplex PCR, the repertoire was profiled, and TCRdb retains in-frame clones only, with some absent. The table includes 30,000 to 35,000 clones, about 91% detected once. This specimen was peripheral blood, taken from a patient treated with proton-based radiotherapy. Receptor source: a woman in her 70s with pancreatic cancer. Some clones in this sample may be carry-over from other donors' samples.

DNA for the CDR3: TGTGCCAGTAGTATAGGAGGGTTCTCCTACAATGAGCAGTTCTTC. Translated: CASSIGGFSYNEQFF. The chain links TRBV19 to TRBJ2-1; tentatively, D is TRBD2 (5 bases). The CDR3 extends over 15 amino acids. Trimming took off 1 base at V and 0 bases at J, with 7 bases between the two ends. The V gene's germline CDR1 is LNHDA and CDR2 SQIVND (reference sequence).

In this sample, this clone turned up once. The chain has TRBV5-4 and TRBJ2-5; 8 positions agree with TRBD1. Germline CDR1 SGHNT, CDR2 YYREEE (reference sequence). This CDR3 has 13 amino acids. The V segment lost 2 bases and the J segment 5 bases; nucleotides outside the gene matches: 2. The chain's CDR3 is CASSLQGVETQYF. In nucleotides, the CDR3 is TGTGCCAGCAGCTTACAGGGGGTGGAGACCCAGTACTTC.

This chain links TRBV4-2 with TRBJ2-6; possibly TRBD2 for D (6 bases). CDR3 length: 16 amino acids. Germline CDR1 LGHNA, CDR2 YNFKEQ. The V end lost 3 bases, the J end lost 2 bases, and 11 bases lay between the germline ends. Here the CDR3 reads CASSHGGITGANVLTF. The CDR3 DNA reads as TGTGCCAGCAGCCATGGAGGGATAACTGGGGCCAACGTCCTGACTTTC.

In DNA, the CDR3 is TGTGCCAGCAGACGGGGACAGGGTATTTCACCCCTCCACTTT. Amino acid sequence: CASRRGQGISPLHF. V is TRBV28 and J is TRBJ1-6; 9 bases map to TRBD1. Germline CDR1 MDHEN, CDR2 SYDVKM. There are 14 residues in the CDR3. With V trimmed by 6 bases and J by 9 bases, 6 bases remained unmatched.